Listed here is a single T cell receptor beta chain. Its antigen is not known. Germline V lookup: CDR1 SGHDT, CDR2 YYEEEE. Between the trimmed V and J ends, which lost 0 bases and 5 bases, there was a span of 13 bases. The length of the CDR3 is 15 residues. From the 5' RACE reads, TCRdb called clonotypes with MiXCR, one entry per CDR3 protein. The table includes 500,000 to 650,000 distinct CDR3 sequences, less than 20% detected once. This record belongs to a study of T cells after yellow fever vaccination. General observations from the study: Contaminating bulk clonotypes could be abundant in FACS-sorted repertoires.

The chain employs TRBV5-6 and TRBJ2-3; a weak D match, TRBD1 (5 bases). The specimen comprised PBMCs, sampled less than 6 days after the first yellow fever vaccination. The source of this sequence is a man younger than 35 who received the YFV17D yellow fever vaccine. CDR3 protein: CASSLGPPQGDTQYF. The CDR3 DNA is TGTGCCAGCAGCTTGGGACCGCCCCAGGGAGATACGCAGTATTTT.